These 12 T cell receptor beta chains share one sample of origin, sequenced in a study of CD8 T cells in ankylosing spondylitis. MiXCR was run by TCRdb on the 5' RACE reads, yielding one entry per CDR3 protein. The sample lists roughly 170,000 distinct CDR3 sequences; around a tenth were seen once. The sample consisted of blood, either unsorted or a sorted T cell fraction (not recorded which). Source of these receptors: a female donor with ankylosing spondylitis or in good health (not recorded which).

This clonotype was seen a handful of times. This chain's CDR3 is CASSLNQVAEAFF. As DNA, the CDR3 is TGCGCCAGCAGCTTGAATCAGGTAGCTGAAGCTTTCTTT. The V gene is TRBV5-1, the J gene TRBJ1-1, with unresolved D. CDR1 is SGHRS and CDR2 is YFSETQ in the germline V gene. Trimming left V 1 base short and J 6 bases short, with 10 bases between. This CDR3 is built from 13 residues.

This clonotype was counted ten times or more. The rearrangement links TRBV5-1 to TRBJ1-5, with D possibly TRBD1 on 5 matching bases. Trimming took off 0 bases at V and 9 bases at J, with 10 bases between the two ends. This CDR3 comprises 13 residues. CDR1 is SGHRS, CDR2 YFSETQ, per germline. CDR3 protein: CASSLDDSGPQHF. The CDR3, as DNA: TGCGCCAGCAGCTTGGACGACAGCGGGCCCCAGCATTTT.

This clonotype occurred many times. The chain joins TRBV5-6 to TRBJ2-3; tentatively, D is TRBD2 (5 bases). The CDR3 loop spans 16 amino acids. CDR1 and CDR2 from the germline V gene are SGHDT and YYEEEE. The V gene lost 3 bases and the J gene lost 3 bases, with 17 bases spanning the gap. CDR3 sequence: CASSWTLADGTDTQYF. DNA for the CDR3: TGTGCCAGCAGCTGGACCCTAGCAGACGGTACAGATACGCAGTATTTT.

This clonotype was recorded at least ten times. The genes are TRBV20-1 and TRBJ2-1, with 9 bases fitting TRBD2. CDR3 size: 15 residues. In germline, CDR1 is DFQATT, CDR2 SNEGSKA (reference sequence). The trim removed 3 bases at V and 8 bases at J, leaving 11 bases unmatched. CDR3 sequence reads: CSARALSGSRHEQFF. CDR3 DNA sequence: TGCAGTGCTAGGGCCCTTAGCGGGAGTAGGCATGAGCAGTTCTTC.

The rearrangement joins TRBV12-3 or TRBV12-4 to TRBJ1-2; no reliable D call. Trimming removed 4 bases at V and 6 bases at J, with 6 bases between. This CDR3 comprises 11 residues. CDR3 DNA: TGTGCCAGCAGTTCCGAACATGGCTACACCTTC. Translated, it gives CASSSEHGYTF.

The chain uses TRBV4-2 and TRBJ2-3; D call uncertain. With 3 bases removed from V and 6 bases from J, the gap between germline ends came to 10 bases. The germline V gene has CDR1 LGHNA and CDR2 YNFKEQ. The CDR3 contains 13 residues. CDR3 in amino acids: CASSQGLVDTQYF. The CDR3 DNA reads TGTGCCAGCAGCCAGGGCCTAGTTGATACGCAGTATTTT.

This clonotype was seen repeatedly, ten times or more. V and J are TRBV24-1 and TRBJ2-1; the match to TRBD2 covers 14 bases. Losses at the gene ends were 4 bases for V and 12 bases for J; bases not matched to a gene: 10. Per the germline V gene, CDR1 is KGHDR and CDR2 is SFDVKD. The CDR3 totals 16 residues. This chain's CDR3 is CATSEHGTSGRWRQFF. CDR3 in DNA: TGTGCCACCAGTGAACACGGGACTAGCGGGAGATGGAGGCAGTTCTTC.

The J gene is TRBJ2-7, the V gene TRBV9; 7 positions agree with TRBD1. The germline V gene encodes CDR1 SGDLS and CDR2 YYNGEE. This CDR3 region has 13 residues. Germline trimming cut 3 bases from V and 5 bases from J; bases unmatched to any gene: 5. The CDR3 region has the DNA TGTGCCAGCAGCGGGGGACAGCCTAACGAGCAGTACTTC. As protein: CASSGGQPNEQYF.

The chain recombines TRBV6-2 or TRBV6-3 with TRBJ2-1; D not certain. Germline loops: CDR1 MNHEY, CDR2 SVGEGT. The CDR3 is made up of 16 amino acids. V was trimmed by 0 bases and J by 7 bases, leaving 16 bases between them. CDR3 in amino acids: CASSYSNGVAENEQFF. In DNA form, the CDR3 reads TGTGCCAGCAGTTACTCGAACGGTGTGGCTGAGAATGAGCAGTTCTTC.

This clonotype occurred a few times. The chain carries TRBV4-3 and TRBJ1-6, with D perhaps matching TRBD1 (5 bases). Germline CDR1 reads LGHNA; CDR2 reads YSLEER. The CDR3 loop spans 14 amino acids. V lost 1 base and J lost 11, with 12 bases in between. The CDR3 here is CASSQGTKRAPLHF. The CDR3 bases are TGCGCCAGCAGCCAAGGGACAAAACGAGCACCCCTCCACTTT.

In this sample, this clonotype turned up a few times. This chain links TRBV15 with TRBJ1-2; D possibly corresponds to TRBD1 (5 bases). Germline V gene lookup returns CDR1 LNHNV and CDR2 YYDKDF (reference sequence). The V end was cut by 0 bases, the J end by 8 bases, with 13 bases between. This CDR3 contains 14 residues. The CDR3 DNA reads as TGTGCCACCAGCAGAGATCAGGGTCTCGCCGGCTACACCTTC. The encoded protein is CATSRDQGLAGYTF.

The chain employs TRBV27 and TRBJ2-7, with no clear D. V gave up 3 bases and J gave up 2 bases, with 8 bases separating them. This CDR3 contains 13 residues. The V gene's germline CDR1 is MNHEY and CDR2 SMNVEV (reference sequence). The CDR3, as DNA: TGTGCCAGCAGTTTTTCGGCAGCCTACGAGCAGTACTTC. Its translation: CASSFSAAYEQYF.